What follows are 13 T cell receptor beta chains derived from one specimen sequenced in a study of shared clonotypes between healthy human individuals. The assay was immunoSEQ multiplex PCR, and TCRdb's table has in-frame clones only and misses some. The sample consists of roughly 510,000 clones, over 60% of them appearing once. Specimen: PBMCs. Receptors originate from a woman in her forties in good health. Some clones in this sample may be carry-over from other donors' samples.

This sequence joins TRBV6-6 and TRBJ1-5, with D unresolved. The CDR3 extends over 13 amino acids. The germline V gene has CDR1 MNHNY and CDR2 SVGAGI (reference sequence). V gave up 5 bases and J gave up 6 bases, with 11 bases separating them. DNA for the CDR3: TGTGCCAGCAGTCCAGAGACTTCTCAGCCCCAGCATTTT. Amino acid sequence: CASSPETSQPQHF.

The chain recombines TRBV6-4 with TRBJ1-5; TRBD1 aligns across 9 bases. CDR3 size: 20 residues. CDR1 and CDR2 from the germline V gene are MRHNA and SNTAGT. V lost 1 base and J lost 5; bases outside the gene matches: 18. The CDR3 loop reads CASSDCPGPGQGWYDQPQHF. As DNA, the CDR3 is TGTGCCAGCAGTGACTGCCCCGGACCGGGACAGGGATGGTACGATCAGCCCCAGCATTTT.

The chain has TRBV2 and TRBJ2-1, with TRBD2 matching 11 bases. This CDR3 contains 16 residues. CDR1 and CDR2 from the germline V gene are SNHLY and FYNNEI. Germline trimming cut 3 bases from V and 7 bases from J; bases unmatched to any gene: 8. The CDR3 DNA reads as TGTGCCAGCAGTGACCTTAGCGGGAGGGCCGGAAATGAGCAGTTCTTC. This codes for CASSDLSGRAGNEQFF.

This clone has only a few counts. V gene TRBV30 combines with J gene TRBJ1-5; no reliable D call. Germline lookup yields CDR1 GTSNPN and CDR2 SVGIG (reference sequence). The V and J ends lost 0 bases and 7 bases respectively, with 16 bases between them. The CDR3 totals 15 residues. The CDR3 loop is CAWSVARGLGQPQHF. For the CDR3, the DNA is TGTGCCTGGAGTGTAGCCAGAGGGCTGGGACAGCCCCAGCATTTT.

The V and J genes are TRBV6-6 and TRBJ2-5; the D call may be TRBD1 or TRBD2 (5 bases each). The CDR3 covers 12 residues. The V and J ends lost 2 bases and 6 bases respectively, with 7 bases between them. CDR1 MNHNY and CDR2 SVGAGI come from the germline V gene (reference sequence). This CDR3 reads CASSYEGKTQYF. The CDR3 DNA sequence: TGTGCCAGCAGTTACGAGGGGAAGACCCAGTACTTC.

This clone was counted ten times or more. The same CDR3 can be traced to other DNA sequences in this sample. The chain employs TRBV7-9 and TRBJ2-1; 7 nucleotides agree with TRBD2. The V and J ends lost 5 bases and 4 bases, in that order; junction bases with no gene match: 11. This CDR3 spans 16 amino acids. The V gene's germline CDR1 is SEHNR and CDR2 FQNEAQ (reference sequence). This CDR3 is CASSPRGGSAYNEQFF. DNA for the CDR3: TGTGCCAGCAGCCCCCGGGGCGGGAGCGCTTACAATGAGCAGTTCTTC.

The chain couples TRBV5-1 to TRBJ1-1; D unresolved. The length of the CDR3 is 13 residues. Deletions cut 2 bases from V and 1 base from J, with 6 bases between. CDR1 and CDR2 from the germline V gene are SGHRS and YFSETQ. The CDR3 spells CASSFTENTEAFF. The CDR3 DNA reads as TGCGCCAGCAGCTTTACAGAGAACACTGAAGCTTTCTTT.

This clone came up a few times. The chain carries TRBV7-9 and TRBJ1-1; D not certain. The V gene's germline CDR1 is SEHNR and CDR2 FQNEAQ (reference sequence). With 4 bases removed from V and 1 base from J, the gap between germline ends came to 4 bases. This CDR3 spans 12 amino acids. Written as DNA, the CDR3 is TGTGCCAGCAGCTCCACGAACACTGAAGCTTTCTTT. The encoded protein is CASSSTNTEAFF.

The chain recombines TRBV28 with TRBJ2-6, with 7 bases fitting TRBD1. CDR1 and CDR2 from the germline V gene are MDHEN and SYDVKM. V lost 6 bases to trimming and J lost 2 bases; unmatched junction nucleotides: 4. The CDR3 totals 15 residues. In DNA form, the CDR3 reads TGTGCCAGCAGCACCACAGGGGCTGGGGCCAACGTCCTGACTTTC. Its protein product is CASSTTGAGANVLTF.

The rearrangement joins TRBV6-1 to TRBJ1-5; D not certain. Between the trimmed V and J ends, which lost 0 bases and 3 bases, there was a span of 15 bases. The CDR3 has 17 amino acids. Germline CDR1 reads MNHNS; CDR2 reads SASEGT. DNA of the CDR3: TGTGCCAGCAGTGAAGCGCTTGTCCCGTTCCTCAATCAGCCCCAGCATTTT. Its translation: CASSEALVPFLNQPQHF.

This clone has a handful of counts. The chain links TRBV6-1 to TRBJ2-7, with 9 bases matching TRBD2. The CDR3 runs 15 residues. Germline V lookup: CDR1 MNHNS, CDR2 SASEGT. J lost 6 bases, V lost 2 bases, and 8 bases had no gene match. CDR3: CASSEKVAGVGEQYF. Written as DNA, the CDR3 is TGTGCCAGCAGTGAAAAAGTAGCGGGAGTCGGCGAGCAGTACTTC.

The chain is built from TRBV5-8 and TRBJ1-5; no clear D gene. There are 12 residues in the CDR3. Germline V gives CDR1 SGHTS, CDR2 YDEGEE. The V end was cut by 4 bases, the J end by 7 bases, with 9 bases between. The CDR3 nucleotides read TGTGCCAGCAGCCCCAGAGGGCAGCCCCAGCATTTT. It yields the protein CASSPRGQPQHF.

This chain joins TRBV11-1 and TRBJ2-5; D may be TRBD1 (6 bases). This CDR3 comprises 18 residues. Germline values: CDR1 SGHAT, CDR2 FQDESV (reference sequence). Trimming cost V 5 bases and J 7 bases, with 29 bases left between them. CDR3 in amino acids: CASSRRLSSQGRRVTQYF. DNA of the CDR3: TGTGCCAGCAGCCGGCGCCTGTCGAGCCAGGGGCGTCGTGTGACCCAGTACTTC.